The next 21 T cell receptor beta chains were all read from a single sample in a study of T-cell memory formation after mild COVID-19. One entry per CDR3 protein results from TCRdb running MiXCR on the 5' RACE reads. The table shows 150,000 to 200,000 distinct CDR3 sequences, with approximately 10% occurring only once. Sample: PBMCs or a T cell subset sorted from them (not recorded which). These receptor sequences come from a man younger than 35 who had mild COVID-19 (a few samples of this study predate the infection). Cell type and time point are not known.

This clonotype appeared a few times. The rearrangement uses TRBV7-2 and TRBJ2-3; D is uncertain. Looked up from germline, CDR1 is SGHTA and CDR2 is FQGNSA. This CDR3 is built from 15 residues. V lost 1 base and J lost 9, with 17 bases in between. CDR3 bases: TGTGCCAGCAGCTTAGATTACCAACCTTACGGCACGCAGTATTTT. Its translation: CASSLDYQPYGTQYF. Complete variable domain (other parts from reference TRBV7-2 and TRBJ2-3): GAGVSQSPSNKVTEKGKDVELRCDPISGHTALYWYRQSLGQGLEFLIYFQGNSAPDKSGLPSDRFSAERTGGSVSTLTIQRTQQEDSAVYLCASSLDYQPYGTQYFGPGTRLTVL.

This chain connects TRBV19 to TRBJ1-1; D call uncertain. V lost 1 base to trimming and J lost 8 bases, with 14 bases between them. This CDR3 contains 14 residues. Germline V gene data show CDR1 as LNHDA and CDR2 as SQIVND (reference sequence). The DNA for the CDR3 is TGTGCCAGTAGTATAGTCAACGGACGGAAAGAAGCTTTCTTT. It specifies CASSIVNGRKEAFF. The full variable domain, with the rest looked up from reference TRBV19 and TRBJ1-1, is DGGITQSPKYLFRKEGQNVTLSCEQNLNHDAMYWYRQDPGQGLRLIYYSQIVNDFQKGDIAEGYSVSREKKESFPLTVTSAQKNPTAFYLCASSIVNGRKEAFFGQGTRLTVV.

A few counts support this clonotype. The J gene is TRBJ2-5, the V gene TRBV3-1, with D tentatively TRBD1 (6 bases). This CDR3 is 14 amino acids long. The V and J ends lost 4 bases and 0 bases respectively, with 9 bases between them. CDR1 LGHDT and CDR2 YNNKEL come from the germline V gene (reference sequence). The CDR3 DNA sequence: TGTGCCAGCAGCCGACAGGAGTACCAAGAGACCCAGTACTTC. Translating it yields CASSRQEYQETQYF.

This clonotype turned up a few times. The genes are TRBV7-8 and TRBJ2-3; no firm D call. The germline gives CDR1 SGHVS, CDR2 FQNEAQ. This CDR3 is built from 12 residues. V was cut by 5 bases and J by 3 bases, with 6 bases left in between. The CDR3, as DNA: TGTGCCAGCAGCCACCATACAGATACGCAGTATTTT. This sequence encodes CASSHHTDTQYF.

This clonotype was detected ten times or more. The chain combines TRBV5-6 with TRBJ1-2; 7 nucleotides match TRBD1. V shed 6 bases, J shed 4 bases, and the junction held 9 bases outside the gene matches. Germline V gene sequence: CDR1 SGHDT, CDR2 YYEEEE. The CDR3 extends over 14 amino acids. The CDR3 DNA reads TGTGCCAGCAACGCACGGACAGGCGCCTATGGCTACACCTTC. Its protein is CASNARTGAYGYTF.

This sequence joins TRBV5-1 and TRBJ2-1, with a tentative D call TRBD1 (6 bases). CDR3 length: 15 amino acids. V was cut by 2 bases and J by 2 bases, with 11 bases left in between. Germline V gene data show CDR1 as SGHRS and CDR2 as YFSETQ. This CDR3 reads CASSLQGSTYNEQFF. CDR3 nucleotide sequence: TGCGCCAGCAGCTTACAGGGATCGACCTACAATGAGCAGTTCTTC.

The J gene is TRBJ2-1, the V gene TRBV11-2; 7 bases map to TRBD2. Looked up from germline, CDR1 is SGHAT and CDR2 is FQNNGV. V shed 6 bases and J 4 bases; nucleotides not matched to a gene: 9. The CDR3 loop spans 15 amino acids. CDR3 residues: CASRTLIGGYNEQFF. In DNA, the CDR3 is TGTGCCAGCAGAACTCTTATCGGGGGGTACAATGAGCAGTTCTTC.

There are many counts of this clonotype. V is TRBV5-1 and J is TRBJ2-5; weak D call: TRBD2 (6 bases). From germline, CDR1 is SGHRS and CDR2 YFSETQ. The CDR3 contains 14 residues. V was cut by 5 bases and J by 9 bases, with 20 bases left in between. The CDR3 nucleotides read TGCGCCAGCAGACCGATGGGGACCACGGGGGCCCAGTACTTC. It encodes CASRPMGTTGAQYF. Full variable domain (missing parts from reference TRBV5-1 and TRBJ2-5): KAGVTQTPRYLIKTRGQQVTLSCSPISGHRSVSWYQQTPGQGLQFLFEYFSETQRNKGNFPGRFSGRQFSNSRSEMNVSTLELGDSALYLCASRPMGTTGAQYFGPGTRLLVL.

This clonotype came up many times. Here the CDR3 reads CATNGNTGELFF. DNA for the CDR3: TGTGCCACCAACGGGAACACCGGGGAGCTGTTTTTT. This chain joins TRBV24-1 and TRBJ2-2; D gene uncertain. Germline V CDR1 and CDR2: KGHDR, SFDVKD. Deletions cut 8 bases from V and 1 base from J, with 4 bases between. This CDR3 contains 12 residues.

The V gene is TRBV7-3, the J gene TRBJ1-3; no reliable D call. Trimming took 0 bases from V and 4 from J, leaving 7 bases between them. CDR3 length equals 14 residues. Germline values: CDR1 SGHTA, CDR2 FQGTGA. CDR3 DNA sequence: TGTGCCAGCAGCTTAACCTCCGGGGGAAACACCATATATTTT. It yields the protein CASSLTSGGNTIYF. The whole variable domain, filled in from reference TRBV7-3 and TRBJ1-3, reads GAGVSQTPSNKVTEKGKYVELRCDPISGHTALYWYRQSLGQGPEFLIYFQGTGAADDSGLPNDRFFAVRPEGSVSTLKIQRTERGDSAVYLCASSLTSGGNTIYFGEGSWLTVV.

In this sample, this clonotype turned up many times. J is TRBJ2-5 and V is TRBV7-2; D gene uncertain. Germline-derived CDR1 and CDR2 are SGHTA and FQGNSA. Trimming removed 4 bases from V and 5 bases from J, with 14 bases in between. The CDR3 loop spans 14 amino acids. The CDR3 sequence is CASSYRFGSETQYF. The CDR3 DNA reads TGTGCCAGCAGCTACCGATTTGGGTCGGAGACCCAGTACTTC.

The table lists this clonotype with a few counts. The chain carries TRBV9 and TRBJ1-5; 7 bases fit TRBD1. V trimming: 4 bases; J trimming: 4 bases; junction bases outside the gene matches: 17. This CDR3 spans 18 amino acids. Germline V gene lookup returns CDR1 SGDLS and CDR2 YYNGEE. CDR3 sequence (DNA): TGTGCCAGCAGCCATCATGGACGAGGGGACAGCCGGAATCAGCCCCAGCATTTT. Residues: CASSHHGRGDSRNQPQHF.

The V gene is TRBV7-3, the J gene TRBJ2-5, with TRBD2 matching over 9 bases. The CDR3 has 14 amino acids. Germline assignment: CDR1 SGHTA and CDR2 FQGTGA. The V gene end was trimmed by 5 bases and the J gene end by 9 bases; junction bases not matched to a gene: 10. CDR3 amino acids: CASSRSGGPEAQYF. In nucleotides, the CDR3 is TGTGCCAGCAGCCGTAGCGGGGGCCCCGAGGCCCAGTACTTC.

The V call is TRBV19, the J call TRBJ1-5; D is ambiguous. Trimming left V 3 bases short and J 15 bases short, with 15 bases between. CDR1 and CDR2 (germline): LNHDA, SQIVND (reference sequence). The CDR3 length is 12 residues. CDR3 sequence reads: CASSIPPGPGHF. The CDR3 region has the DNA TGTGCCAGTAGTATCCCCCCCGGCCCGGGGCATTTT. Based on the CDR3 plus reference TRBV19 and TRBJ1-5, the full variable domain is DGGITQSPKYLFRKEGQNVTLSCEQNLNHDAMYWYRQDPGQGLRLIYYSQIVNDFQKGDIAEGYSVSREKKESFPLTVTSAQKNPTAFYLCASSIPPGPGHFGDGTRLSIL.

This clonotype was seen a few times. The rearrangement joins TRBV5-1 to TRBJ2-1; 9 nucleotides agree with TRBD2. This CDR3 spans 15 amino acids. Germline V gene lookup returns CDR1 SGHRS and CDR2 YFSETQ. The J segment lost 9 bases and the V segment lost 1 base, leaving 8 bases of the junction unmatched. CDR3 DNA: TGCGCCAGCAGCTTGAGATTAGCGGGGGCAGGTGAGCAGTTCTTC. Protein product: CASSLRLAGAGEQFF. Combining the CDR3 with reference TRBV5-1 and TRBJ2-1 gives the whole variable domain KAGVTQTPRYLIKTRGQQVTLSCSPISGHRSVSWYQQTPGQGLQFLFEYFSETQRNKGNFPGRFSGRQFSNSRSEMNVSTLELGDSALYLCASSLRLAGAGEQFFGPGTRLTVL.

Only a few counts were recorded for this clonotype. This chain uses TRBV12-3 or TRBV12-4 with TRBJ2-3, with D perhaps matching TRBD1 (5 bases). The length of the CDR3 is 11 residues. The ends were cut back, 6 bases at V and 9 bases at J, with 10 bases in the middle. CDR3 region: CASRGPATQYF. DNA for the CDR3: TGTGCCAGCAGGGGGCCGGCCACGCAGTATTTT.

The rearrangement links TRBV7-9 to TRBJ2-7; D unclear. There are 12 residues in the CDR3. The germline CDR1 and CDR2 sequences are SEHNR and FQNEAQ (reference sequence). V lost 1 base and J 5 bases, leaving 6 bases between the germline ends. The CDR3 loop reads CASSLVGNEQYV. As DNA, the CDR3 is TGTGCCAGCAGCTTAGTAGGCAACGAGCAGTACGTC.

This chain uses TRBV5-1 with TRBJ2-1, with a possible D match to TRBD2 (7 bases). V lost 7 bases to trimming and J lost 2 bases, with 19 bases between them. CDR3 length: 16 amino acids. Germline V gene data show CDR1 as SGHRS and CDR2 as YFSETQ. CDR3: CASRTGGGLAYNEQFF. The CDR3 DNA is TGCGCCAGCCGTACGGGCGGGGGCCTTGCCTACAATGAGCAGTTCTTC.

This chain links TRBV2 with TRBJ1-6; a weak D match, TRBD1 (6 bases). The CDR3 spans 13 residues. Germline CDR1 and CDR2: SNHLY and FYNNEI. V was cut by 3 bases and J by 11 bases, with 11 bases left in between. CDR3: CASSEVRGPPLHF. CDR3 DNA sequence: TGTGCCAGCAGTGAGGTCAGGGGTCCACCCCTCCACTTT.

V gene TRBV12-3 or TRBV12-4 combines with J gene TRBJ2-3, with unresolved D. This CDR3 comprises 13 residues. V was pared by 6 bases and J by 4 bases, with 11 bases between. CDR3 region: CASSPRWADTQYF. CDR3 sequence (DNA): TGTGCCAGCAGCCCACGGTGGGCAGATACGCAGTATTTT.

This clonotype was counted only a few times. The chain recombines TRBV12-3 or TRBV12-4 with TRBJ2-7; D might be TRBD2 (7 bases). The ends were cut back, 6 bases at V and 7 bases at J, with 19 bases in the middle. The CDR3 length is 14 residues. CDR3: CASSLGGPQWEQYV. CDR3 in DNA: TGTGCCAGCAGCCTGGGGGGGCCGCAGTGGGAGCAGTACGTC.